This entry concerns a single TCR beta chain. The CDR3 is 15 amino acids. The germline V and J ends were trimmed by 2 bases and 4 bases, with 14 bases remaining between them. The data are from a study of identical twins. MiXCR, run by TCRdb on the 5' RACE reads, gives a single entry per CDR3 protein. The table includes some 1,600,000 distinct CDR3 sequences, around 33% detected once. This clonotype was obtained from a newborn girl in good health. Source material: cord blood. V and J are TRBV12-3 or TRBV12-4 and TRBJ1-2, with no clear D. This chain's CDR3 is CASSLRRQLVYGYTF. The CDR3 DNA is TGTGCCAGCAGTTTAAGGCGCCAGCTCGTCTATGGCTACACCTTC.